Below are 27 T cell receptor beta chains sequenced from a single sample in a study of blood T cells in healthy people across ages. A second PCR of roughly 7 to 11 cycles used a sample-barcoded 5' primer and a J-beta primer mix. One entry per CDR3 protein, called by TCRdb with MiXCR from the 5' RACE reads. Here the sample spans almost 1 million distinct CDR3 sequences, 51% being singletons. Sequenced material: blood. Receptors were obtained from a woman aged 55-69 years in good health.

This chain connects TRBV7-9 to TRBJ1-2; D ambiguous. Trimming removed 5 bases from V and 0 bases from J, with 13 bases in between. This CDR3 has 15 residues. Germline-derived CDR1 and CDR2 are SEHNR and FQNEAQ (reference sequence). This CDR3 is CASSAAIEANYGYTF. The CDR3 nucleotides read TGTGCCAGCAGCGCCGCAATTGAAGCTAACTATGGCTACACCTTC.

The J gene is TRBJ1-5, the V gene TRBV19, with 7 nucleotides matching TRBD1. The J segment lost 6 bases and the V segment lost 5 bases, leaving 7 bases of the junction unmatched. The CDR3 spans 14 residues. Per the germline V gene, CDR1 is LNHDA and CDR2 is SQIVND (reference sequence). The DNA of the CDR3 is TGTGCCAGTAGTGCTACAGGGGTTCGTCAGCCCCAGCATTTT. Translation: CASSATGVRQPQHF.

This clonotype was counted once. The CDR3 nucleotides read TGCAGCGTTCGGGGCAGCATCCGTGGGGAGTACGAGCAGTACTTC. Translation: CSVRGSIRGEYEQYF. V usage is TRBV29-1 and J usage is TRBJ2-7, with D perhaps TRBD1 or TRBD2 (5 bases each). Germline-derived CDR1 and CDR2 are SQVTM and ANQGSEA. V was pared by 5 bases and J by 4 bases, with 21 bases between. The CDR3 runs to 15 residues.

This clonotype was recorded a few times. CDR3 sequence reads: CASSQGTGTGANVLTF. DNA of the CDR3: TGCGCCAGCAGCCAAGGTACAGGGACTGGGGCCAACGTCCTGACTTTC. The V and J genes are TRBV4-3 and TRBJ2-6; tentatively, D is TRBD1 (6 bases). Germline loops: CDR1 LGHNA, CDR2 YSLEER. The CDR3 totals 16 residues. V dropped 1 base and J dropped 2 bases, with 9 bases sitting between them.

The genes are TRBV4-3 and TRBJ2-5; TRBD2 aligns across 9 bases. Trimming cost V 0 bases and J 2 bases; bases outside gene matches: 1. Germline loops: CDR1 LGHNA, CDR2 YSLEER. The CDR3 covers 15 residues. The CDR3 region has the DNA TGCGCCAGCAGCCAAGACGCGGGAGGGCAAGAGACCCAGTACTTC. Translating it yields CASSQDAGGQETQYF.

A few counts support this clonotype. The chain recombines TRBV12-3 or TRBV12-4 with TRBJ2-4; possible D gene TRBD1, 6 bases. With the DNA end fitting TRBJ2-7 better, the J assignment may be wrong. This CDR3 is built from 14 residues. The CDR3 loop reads CASSFGTPGNEQYF. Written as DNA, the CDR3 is TGTGCCAGCAGTTTCGGGACACCTGGGAACGAGCAGTACTTC.

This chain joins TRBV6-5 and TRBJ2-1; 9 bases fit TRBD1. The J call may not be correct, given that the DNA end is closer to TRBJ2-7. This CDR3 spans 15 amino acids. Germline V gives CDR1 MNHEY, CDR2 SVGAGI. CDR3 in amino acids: CASSYRDRVYDEQYF. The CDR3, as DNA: TGTGCCAGCAGTTACCGGGACAGGGTCTACGACGAGCAGTACTTC.

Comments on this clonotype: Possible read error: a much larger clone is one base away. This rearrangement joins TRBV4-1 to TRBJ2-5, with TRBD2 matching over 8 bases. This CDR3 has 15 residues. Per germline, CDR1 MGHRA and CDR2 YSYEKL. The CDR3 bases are TGCGCCAGCAGCCAAGGGACTAGCCGCCAAGAGACCCGGTACTTC. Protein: CASSQGTSRQETRYF.

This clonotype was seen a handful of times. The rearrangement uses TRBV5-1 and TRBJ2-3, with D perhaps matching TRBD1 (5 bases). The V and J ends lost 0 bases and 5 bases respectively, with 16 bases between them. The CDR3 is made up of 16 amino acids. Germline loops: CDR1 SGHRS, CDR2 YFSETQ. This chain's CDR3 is CASSLEDKAGRDTQYF. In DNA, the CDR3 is TGCGCCAGCAGCTTGGAGGACAAGGCCGGAAGAGATACGCAGTATTTT.

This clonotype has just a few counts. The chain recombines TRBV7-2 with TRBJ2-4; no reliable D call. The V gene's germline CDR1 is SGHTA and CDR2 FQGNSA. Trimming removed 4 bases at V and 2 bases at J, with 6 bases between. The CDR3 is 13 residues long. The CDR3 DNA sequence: TGTGCCAGCAGCTCCCCTACCAAAAACATTCAGTACTTC. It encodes CASSSPTKNIQYF.

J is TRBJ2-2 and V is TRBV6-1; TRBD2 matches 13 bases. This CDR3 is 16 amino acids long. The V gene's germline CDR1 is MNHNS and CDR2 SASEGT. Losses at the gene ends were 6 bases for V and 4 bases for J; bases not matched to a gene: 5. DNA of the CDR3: TGTGCCAGCAGAGGACTAGCGGGAGCAACCACCGGGGAGCTGTTTTTT. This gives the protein CASRGLAGATTGELFF.

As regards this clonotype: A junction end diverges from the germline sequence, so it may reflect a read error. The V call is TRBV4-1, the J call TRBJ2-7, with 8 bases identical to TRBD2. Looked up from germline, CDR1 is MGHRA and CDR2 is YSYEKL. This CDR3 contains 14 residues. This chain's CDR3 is CASSKEPGLVEQYF. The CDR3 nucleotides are TGCGCCAGCAGCAAAGAACCGGGACTAGTCGAGCAGTACTTC.

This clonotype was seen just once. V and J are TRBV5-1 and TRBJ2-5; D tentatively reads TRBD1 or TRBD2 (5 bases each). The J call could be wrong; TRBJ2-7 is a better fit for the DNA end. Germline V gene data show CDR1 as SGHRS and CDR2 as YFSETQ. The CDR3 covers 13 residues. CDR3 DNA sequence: TGCGCCAGCGGGATTGGGGGTTACGACGAGCAGTACTTC. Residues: CASGIGGYDEQYF.

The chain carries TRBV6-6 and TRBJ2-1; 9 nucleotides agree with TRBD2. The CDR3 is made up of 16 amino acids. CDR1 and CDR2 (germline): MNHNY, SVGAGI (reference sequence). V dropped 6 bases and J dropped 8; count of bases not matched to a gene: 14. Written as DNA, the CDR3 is TGTGCCAGCAGATCCCCCCGTAGCGGGAGTTCCTATGAGCAGTTCTTC. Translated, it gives CASRSPRSGSSYEQFF.

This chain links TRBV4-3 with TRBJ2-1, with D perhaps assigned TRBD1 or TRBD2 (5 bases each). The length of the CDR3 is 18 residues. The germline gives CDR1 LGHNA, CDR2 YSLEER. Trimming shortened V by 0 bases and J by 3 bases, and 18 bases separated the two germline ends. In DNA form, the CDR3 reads TGCGCCAGCAGCCAAGAATTGATAGGAGAGGGGAACTACAATGAGCAGTTCTTC. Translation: CASSQELIGEGNYNEQFF.

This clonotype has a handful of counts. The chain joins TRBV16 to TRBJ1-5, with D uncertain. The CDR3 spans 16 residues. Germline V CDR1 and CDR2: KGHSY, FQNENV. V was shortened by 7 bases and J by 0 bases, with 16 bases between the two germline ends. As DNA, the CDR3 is TGTGCCAGCATGGGCAGTCAGATATATAGCAATCAGCCCCAGCATTTT. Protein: CASMGSQIYSNQPQHF.

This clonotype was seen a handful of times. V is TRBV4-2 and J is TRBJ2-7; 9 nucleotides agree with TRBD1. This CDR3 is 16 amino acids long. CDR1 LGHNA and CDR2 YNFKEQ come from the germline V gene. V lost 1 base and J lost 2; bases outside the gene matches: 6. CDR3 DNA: TGTGCCAGCAGCCAAGCCATGGGACAGGGAACCTACGAGCAGTACTTC. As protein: CASSQAMGQGTYEQYF.

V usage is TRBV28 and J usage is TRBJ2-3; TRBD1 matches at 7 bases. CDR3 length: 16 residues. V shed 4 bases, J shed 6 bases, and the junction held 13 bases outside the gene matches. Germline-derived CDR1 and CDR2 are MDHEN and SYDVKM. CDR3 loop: CASSSPPTGDGDTQYF. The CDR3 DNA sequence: TGTGCCAGCAGTTCCCCCCCAACAGGGGATGGGGATACGCAGTATTTT.

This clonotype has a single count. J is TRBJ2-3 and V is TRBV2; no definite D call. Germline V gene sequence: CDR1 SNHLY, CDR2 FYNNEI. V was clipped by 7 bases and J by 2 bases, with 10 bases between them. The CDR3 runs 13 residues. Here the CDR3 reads CASNRIATDTQYF. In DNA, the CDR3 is TGTGCCAGCAACCGGATCGCCACAGATACGCAGTATTTT. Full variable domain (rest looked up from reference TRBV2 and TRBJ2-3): EPEVTQTPSHQVTQMGQEVILRCVPISNHLYFYWYRQILGQKVEFLVSFYNNEISEKSEIFDDQFSVERPDGSNFTLKIRSTKLEDSAMYFCASNRIATDTQYFGPGTRLTVL.

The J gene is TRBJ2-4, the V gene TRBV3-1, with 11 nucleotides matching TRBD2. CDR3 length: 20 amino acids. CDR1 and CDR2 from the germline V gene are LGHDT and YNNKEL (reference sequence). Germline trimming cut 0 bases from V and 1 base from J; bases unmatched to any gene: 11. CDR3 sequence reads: CASSQDGGLLAGAAKNIQYF. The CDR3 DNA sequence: TGTGCCAGCAGCCAAGATGGGGGATTACTAGCGGGAGCGGCCAAAAACATTCAGTACTTC.

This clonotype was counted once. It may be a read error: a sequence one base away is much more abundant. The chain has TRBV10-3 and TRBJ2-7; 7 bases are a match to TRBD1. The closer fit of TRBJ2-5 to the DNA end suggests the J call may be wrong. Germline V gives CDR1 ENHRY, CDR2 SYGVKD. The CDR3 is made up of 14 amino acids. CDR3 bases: TGTGCCACCCGAGCGGCGACAGGGTGGAAGACCCAGTACTTC. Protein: CATRAATGWKTQYF.

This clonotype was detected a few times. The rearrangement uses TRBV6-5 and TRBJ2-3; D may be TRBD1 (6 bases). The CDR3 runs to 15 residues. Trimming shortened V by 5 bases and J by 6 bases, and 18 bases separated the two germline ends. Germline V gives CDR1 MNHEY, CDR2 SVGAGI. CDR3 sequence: CASSDPGNRADTQYF. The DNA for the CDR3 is TGTGCCAGCAGTGACCCGGGAAACAGGGCTGATACGCAGTATTTT.

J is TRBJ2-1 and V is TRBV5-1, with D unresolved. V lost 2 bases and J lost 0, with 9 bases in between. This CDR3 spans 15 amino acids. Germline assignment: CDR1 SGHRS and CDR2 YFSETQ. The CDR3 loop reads CASSLDEYSYNEQFF. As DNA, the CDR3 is TGCGCCAGCAGCTTAGACGAATACTCCTACAATGAGCAGTTCTTC.

CDR3 bases: TGTGCCAGCAGCTTGCTAACATGGACTAGTAGTCTCGGCTCCTACGAGCAGTACTTC. Amino acids: CASSLLTWTSSLGSYEQYF. The chain uses TRBV7-8 and TRBJ2-7, with 7 bases identical to TRBD2. The CDR3 is 19 amino acids. Germline values: CDR1 SGHVS, CDR2 FQNEAQ. V was pared by 3 bases and J by 0 bases, with 17 bases of the junction left unmatched.

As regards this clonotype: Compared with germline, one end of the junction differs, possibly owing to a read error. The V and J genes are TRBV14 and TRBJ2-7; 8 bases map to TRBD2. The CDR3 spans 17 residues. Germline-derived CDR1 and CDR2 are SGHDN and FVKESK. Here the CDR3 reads CASSQVLEERGTYEQHF. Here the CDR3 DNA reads TGTGCCAGCAGCCAAGTCCTCGAGGAGCGGGGGACCTACGAGCAGCACTTC.

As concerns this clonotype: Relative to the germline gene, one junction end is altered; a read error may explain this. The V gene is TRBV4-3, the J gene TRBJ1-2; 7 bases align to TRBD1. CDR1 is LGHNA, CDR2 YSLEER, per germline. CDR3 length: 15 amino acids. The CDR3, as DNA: TGCGCCAGCAGCCAAGATCGAGTGACAGGGCCCGGCTGCACCTTC. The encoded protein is CASSQDRVTGPGCTF.

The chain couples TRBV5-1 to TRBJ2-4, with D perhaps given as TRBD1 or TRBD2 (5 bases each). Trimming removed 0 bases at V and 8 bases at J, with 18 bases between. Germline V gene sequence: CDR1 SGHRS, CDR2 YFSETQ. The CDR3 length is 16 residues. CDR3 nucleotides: TGCGCCAGCAGCTTGGGGGGACGCCGGGATAGGGACATTCAGTACTTC. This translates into CASSLGGRRDRDIQYF.